Each of the 30 T cell receptor beta chains below was sequenced from the same sample in a study of blood T cell repertoires in COVID-19. Measured with immunoSEQ multiplex PCR; TCRdb has only the in-frame clones, and not every one. The data contain almost 50,000 clones, around 79% of them singletons. The sequencing input was peripheral blood. The receptors derive from a man in his 70s with acute or convalescent COVID-19.

V is TRBV5-1 and J is TRBJ2-7; 8 bases fit TRBD1. The germline gives CDR1 SGHRS, CDR2 YFSETQ. V lost 0 bases and J lost 0; bases outside the gene matches: 11. The CDR3 has 18 amino acids. The CDR3 region has the DNA TGCGCCAGCAGCTTGGCAGGGACAGGCCAAATTAGCTCCTACGAGCAGTACTTC. It codes for CASSLAGTGQISSYEQYF.

J is TRBJ2-4 and V is TRBV6-6, with TRBD2 matching over 11 bases. J was trimmed by 0 bases and V by 4 bases; bases with no gene match: 2. The CDR3 runs to 16 residues. Germline values: CDR1 MNHNY, CDR2 SVGAGI (reference sequence). CDR3 sequence: CASSSTSGEAKNIQYF. In DNA form, the CDR3 reads TGTGCCAGCAGTTCGACTAGCGGGGAAGCCAAAAACATTCAGTACTTC.

The chain carries TRBV5-1 and TRBJ2-1; weak D call: TRBD1 (6 bases). Trimming removed 1 base from V and 1 base from J, with 6 bases in between. The CDR3 has 14 amino acids. The V gene's germline CDR1 is SGHRS and CDR2 YFSETQ. The CDR3 nucleotides are TGCGCCAGCAGCTTGCAGGGGTCCTACAATGAGCAGTTCTTC. Amino acids: CASSLQGSYNEQFF.

CDR3 region: CASSLQTSGSYNEQFF. For the CDR3, the DNA is TGTGCCAGCAGCCTACAGACTAGCGGATCCTACAATGAGCAGTTCTTC. The J gene is TRBJ2-1, the V gene TRBV27; TRBD2 matches at 9 bases. The CDR3 runs 16 residues. CDR1 and CDR2 from the germline V gene are MNHEY and SMNVEV (reference sequence). With V trimmed by 6 bases and J by 1 base, 7 bases remained unmatched.

This clone occurred a few times. The V and J genes are TRBV5-1 and TRBJ2-7; possible D gene TRBD1, 6 bases. The germline CDR1 and CDR2 sequences are SGHRS and YFSETQ. The CDR3 has 14 amino acids. Trimming pared 2 bases from V and 2 bases from J, leaving 11 bases between. The CDR3 DNA reads TGCGCCAGCAGCTTCCTAGGGGGAACCTACGAGCAGTACTTC. Encoded protein: CASSFLGGTYEQYF.

The chain carries TRBV6-2 or TRBV6-3 and TRBJ1-5, with 7 bases fitting TRBD1. CDR1 MNHEY and CDR2 SVGEGT come from the germline V gene. Trimming took 4 bases from V and 7 from J; bases not matched to a gene: 4. The CDR3 covers 13 residues. CDR3 protein: CASSSPGGQPQHF. CDR3 DNA: TGTGCCAGCAGTTCCCCAGGGGGACAGCCCCAGCATTTT.

The V and J genes are TRBV9 and TRBJ1-6; TRBD1 is a possible D gene (6 bases). The V gene's germline CDR1 is SGDLS and CDR2 YYNGEE. V was pared by 0 bases and J by 9 bases, with 10 bases between. The CDR3 runs to 14 residues. CDR3 protein: CASSVGHRASPLHF. CDR3 sequence (DNA): TGTGCCAGCAGCGTAGGACACAGGGCTTCACCCCTCCACTTT.

J is TRBJ2-7 and V is TRBV7-9; D may be TRBD1 (6 bases). Trimming took off 5 bases at V and 5 bases at J, with 13 bases between the two ends. The germline gives CDR1 SEHNR, CDR2 FQNEAQ (reference sequence). The CDR3 sequence is 13 residues long. CDR3 amino acids: CASSMNRENEQYF. The CDR3 DNA follows: TGTGCCAGCAGCATGAACAGGGAGAACGAGCAGTACTTC. The full variable domain, with the rest looked up from reference TRBV7-9 and TRBJ2-7, is DTGVSQNPRHKITKRGQNVTFRCDPISEHNRLYWYRQTLGQGPEFLTYFQNEAQLEKSRLLSDRFSAERPKGSFSTLEIQRTEQGDSAMYLCASSMNRENEQYFGPGTRLTVT.

The rearrangement links TRBV19 to TRBJ2-7; the match to TRBD1 covers 9 bases. The CDR3 totals 15 residues. V lost 4 bases and J lost 6; bases outside the gene matches: 10. The germline V gene has CDR1 LNHDA and CDR2 SQIVND (reference sequence). The CDR3 DNA sequence: TGTGCCAGTAGTACCCGACAGGGGGAGAAGAGCGAGCAGTACTTC. Translating it yields CASSTRQGEKSEQYF.

V gene TRBV5-1 combines with J gene TRBJ2-3; 9 bases are a match to TRBD1. Germline CDR1 reads SGHRS; CDR2 reads YFSETQ. This CDR3 has 16 residues. V trimming: 0 bases; J trimming: 3 bases; junction bases outside the gene matches: 5. The CDR3 DNA reads TGCGCCAGCAGCTTGGGGACAGGGGCCGGTACAGATACGCAGTATTTT. Protein product: CASSLGTGAGTDTQYF.

The V and J genes are TRBV27 and TRBJ2-3; D uncertain. V was clipped by 9 bases and J by 0 bases, with 10 bases between them. The germline gives CDR1 MNHEY, CDR2 SMNVEV (reference sequence). The CDR3 is 13 residues long. CDR3 in DNA: TGTGCCAGTCGAGCTGGTAGCACAGATACGCAGTATTTT. It translates to CASRAGSTDTQYF.

This clone occurred a few times. The V call is TRBV30, the J call TRBJ2-7; 7 positions agree with TRBD1. Per germline, CDR1 GTSNPN and CDR2 SVGIG (reference sequence). The CDR3 contains 14 residues. V shed 1 base and J 2 bases; nucleotides not matched to a gene: 5. The CDR3 protein is CAWSAGTETYEQYF. In DNA form, the CDR3 reads TGTGCCTGGAGTGCCGGGACAGAGACCTACGAGCAGTACTTC.

In its sample, this clone was seen once. The chain carries TRBV30 and TRBJ2-1; D is possibly TRBD2 (6 bases). Germline CDR1 reads GTSNPN; CDR2 reads SVGIG (reference sequence). V shed 5 bases and J shed 7 bases, with 9 bases lying between them. CDR3 size: 11 residues. The CDR3 sequence: CAWAGGNEQFF. CDR3 sequence (DNA): TGTGCCTGGGCCGGGGGAAATGAGCAGTTCTTC.

The V gene is TRBV19, the J gene TRBJ2-3; 13 bases agree with TRBD2. The germline V gene has CDR1 LNHDA and CDR2 SQIVND (reference sequence). The CDR3 is 16 amino acids. V lost 9 bases to trimming and J lost 4 bases; unmatched junction nucleotides: 10. The DNA of the CDR3 is TGTGCCAGCCACGGACTAGCGGGAGATGGGGCAGATACGCAGTATTTT. As protein: CASHGLAGDGADTQYF.

This chain joins TRBV9 and TRBJ2-1; 8 positions match TRBD2. The CDR3 is 16 residues long. Germline CDR1 is SGDLS and CDR2 is YYNGEE. Trimming cost V 0 bases and J 6 bases; bases outside gene matches: 8. The CDR3 loop reads CASSVVSRGGRNEQFF. The CDR3 DNA reads TGTGCCAGCAGCGTAGTTTCACGGGGGGGCCGCAATGAGCAGTTCTTC.

The genes are TRBV30 and TRBJ2-7, with 10 bases identical to TRBD1. This CDR3 contains 16 residues. Per germline, CDR1 GTSNPN and CDR2 SVGIG (reference sequence). Trimming cost V 0 bases and J 0 bases; bases outside gene matches: 5. This chain's CDR3 is CAWSVLGTGASYEQYF. CDR3 sequence (DNA): TGTGCCTGGAGTGTACTCGGGACAGGGGCCTCCTACGAGCAGTACTTC. Together with reference TRBV30 and TRBJ2-7, the CDR3 gives the full variable domain: SQTIHQWPATLVQPVGSPLSLECTVEGTSNPNLYWYRQAAGRGLQLLFYSVGIGQISSEVPQNLSASRPQDRQFILSSKKLLLSDSGFYLCAWSVLGTGASYEQYFGPGTRLTVT.

The sample holds a few counts of this clone. V usage is TRBV5-1 and J usage is TRBJ2-2, with 14 bases lining up with TRBD2. This CDR3 contains 18 residues. V lost 4 bases and J lost 5; bases outside the gene matches: 10. Germline V CDR1 and CDR2: SGHRS, YFSETQ. As DNA, the CDR3 is TGCGCCAGCAGCCCCGGGACTAGCGGGGGCCCGAGGACCGGGGAGCTGTTTTTT. Encoded protein: CASSPGTSGGPRTGELFF.

CDR3 sequence: CATSSRDRNNSPLHF. CDR3 DNA sequence: TGTGCCACCAGCAGCCGGGACAGGAATAATTCACCCCTCCACTTT. The V call is TRBV15, the J call TRBJ1-6; TRBD1 matches at 8 bases. V trimming: 3 bases; J trimming: 5 bases; junction bases outside the gene matches: 3. This CDR3 spans 15 amino acids. The germline V gene has CDR1 LNHNV and CDR2 YYDKDF (reference sequence).

The sample holds a few counts of this clone. The V gene is TRBV4-2, the J gene TRBJ2-7; D is perhaps TRBD2 (6 bases). V shed 2 bases and J shed 2 bases, with 10 bases lying between them. This CDR3 has 14 amino acids. Germline V gene sequence: CDR1 LGHNA, CDR2 YNFKEQ. The CDR3 nucleotides are TGTGCCAGCAGCCAACGGGAGACTGCCTACGAGCAGTACTTC. Translating it yields CASSQRETAYEQYF.

This chain joins TRBV7-6 and TRBJ2-7; TRBD1 aligns across 10 bases. Germline V gives CDR1 SGHVS, CDR2 FNYEAQ. With 4 bases clipped from V and 4 bases from J, the junction kept 13 bases outside the gene matches. CDR3 size: 17 residues. The CDR3 bases are TGTGCCAGCAGCTCAGTTTTCAGGCCGGGACAGGGGTACGAGCAGTACTTC. Translation: CASSSVFRPGQGYEQYF.

The V call is TRBV27, the J call TRBJ2-1; 14 bases fit TRBD2. The CDR3 extends over 17 amino acids. The germline V gene encodes CDR1 MNHEY and CDR2 SMNVEV (reference sequence). The ends lost 6 bases at V and 3 bases at J; junction bases unmatched: 7. The CDR3 DNA is TGTGCCAGCAGGAGTACCGGGACTAGCGGGGGCTACAATGAGCAGTTCTTC. It codes for CASRSTGTSGGYNEQFF.

In this sample, this clone turned up a few times. The V and J genes are TRBV6-5 and TRBJ2-1; D may be TRBD2 (6 bases). Trimming pared 4 bases from V and 12 bases from J, leaving 16 bases between. Per the germline V gene, CDR1 is MNHEY and CDR2 is SVGAGI. The CDR3 covers 13 residues. As DNA, the CDR3 is TGTGCCAGCAGTTCGGGGGTCCTTATGGGGCAGTTCTTC. Translation: CASSSGVLMGQFF.

This clone appeared a few times. V is TRBV10-3 and J is TRBJ2-3, with 7 bases lining up with TRBD1. V lost 9 bases, J lost 0 bases, and 6 bases stayed unmatched. The CDR3 contains 14 residues. Looked up from germline, CDR1 is ENHRY and CDR2 is SYGVKD. The CDR3 loop is CAIRDSVSTDTQYF. CDR3 nucleotides: TGTGCCATAAGGGACAGCGTAAGCACAGATACGCAGTATTTT.

V and J are TRBV5-1 and TRBJ2-1, with TRBD1 matching 8 bases. Trimming cost V 5 bases and J 0 bases; bases outside gene matches: 7. Per germline, CDR1 SGHRS and CDR2 YFSETQ. The CDR3 is 16 residues long. CDR3 sequence (DNA): TGCGCCAGCAGGTCAGGGGGCGCCGGCTCCTACAATGAGCAGTTCTTC. This encodes CASRSGGAGSYNEQFF.

The chain combines TRBV5-5 with TRBJ2-1; no definite D call. The CDR3 sequence is 16 residues long. Germline V gene data show CDR1 as SGHKS and CDR2 as YYEKEE (reference sequence). The ends were cut back, 5 bases at V and 2 bases at J, with 17 bases in the middle. The CDR3 nucleotides read TGTGCCAGCAGGGATGGTCTTGCGGCAGCCTACAATGAGCAGTTCTTC. Encoded protein: CASRDGLAAAYNEQFF.

The rearrangement uses TRBV2 and TRBJ2-5, with 9 positions matching TRBD2. V lost 8 bases to trimming and J lost 5 bases; unmatched junction nucleotides: 12. This CDR3 is 15 amino acids long. The germline V gene has CDR1 SNHLY and CDR2 FYNNEI. The CDR3 coding sequence is TGTGCCAGCGCCTCCTCGGGACTAGCTTTGGAGACCCAGTACTTC. Translating gives CASASSGLALETQYF.

The chain links TRBV7-9 to TRBJ2-7; weak D call: TRBD2 (5 bases). V gave up 0 bases and J gave up 0 bases, with 9 bases separating them. The germline V gene has CDR1 SEHNR and CDR2 FQNEAQ (reference sequence). This CDR3 has 15 residues. The DNA of the CDR3 is TGTGCCAGCAGCTTAGCAGGAGGAAGCTCCTACGAGCAGTACTTC. It codes for CASSLAGGSSYEQYF. Full variable domain (outside the CDR3, taken from reference TRBV7-9 and TRBJ2-7): DTGVSQNPRHKITKRGQNVTFRCDPISEHNRLYWYRQTLGQGPEFLTYFQNEAQLEKSRLLSDRFSAERPKGSFSTLEIQRTEQGDSAMYLCASSLAGGSSYEQYFGPGTRLTVT.

The CDR3 DNA reads TGTGCCAGCAGCTCCGGGGTCTACGAGCAGTACTTC. As protein: CASSSGVYEQYF. J is TRBJ2-7 and V is TRBV28, with D possibly being TRBD2 (5 bases). Trimming took off 6 bases at V and 3 bases at J, with 9 bases between the two ends. The CDR3 consists of 12 residues. CDR1 is MDHEN, CDR2 SYDVKM, per germline.

The rearrangement joins TRBV5-6 to TRBJ1-2, with unresolved D. Trimming stripped 1 base from V and 4 bases from J, with 8 bases between. The CDR3 covers 13 residues. Germline V gene data show CDR1 as SGHDT and CDR2 as YYEEEE. As DNA, the CDR3 is TGTGCCAGCAGCTTGTCGTCGGGCTATGGCTACACCTTC. As protein: CASSLSSGYGYTF.

This chain uses TRBV11-3 with TRBJ2-3, with D perhaps TRBD2 (6 bases). Germline V gene sequence: CDR1 SGHNT, CDR2 YENEEA. Trimming left V 5 bases short and J 6 bases short, with 12 bases between. The CDR3 spans 13 residues. The CDR3 bases are TGTGCCAGCAGCAGACGGGAGCCCGATACGCAGTATTTT. It yields the protein CASSRREPDTQYF.